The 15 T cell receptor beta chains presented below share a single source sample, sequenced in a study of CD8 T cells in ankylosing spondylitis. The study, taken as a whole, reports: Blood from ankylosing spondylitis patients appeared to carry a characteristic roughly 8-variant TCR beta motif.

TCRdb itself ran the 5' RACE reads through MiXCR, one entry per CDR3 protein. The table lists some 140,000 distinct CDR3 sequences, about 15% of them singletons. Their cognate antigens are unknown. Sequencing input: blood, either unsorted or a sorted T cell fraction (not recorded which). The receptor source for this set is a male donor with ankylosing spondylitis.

In nucleotides, the CDR3 is TGTGCCAGCAGCCAAGATGCAAGCGGGAGGTACAATGAGCAGTTCTTC. Protein product: CASSQDASGRYNEQFF. The V and J genes are TRBV3-1 and TRBJ2-1, with 9 nucleotides matching TRBD2. Germline V gene sequence: CDR1 LGHDT, CDR2 YNNKEL (reference sequence). The CDR3 is 16 residues long. V was clipped by 0 bases and J by 4 bases; unmatched bases: 4.

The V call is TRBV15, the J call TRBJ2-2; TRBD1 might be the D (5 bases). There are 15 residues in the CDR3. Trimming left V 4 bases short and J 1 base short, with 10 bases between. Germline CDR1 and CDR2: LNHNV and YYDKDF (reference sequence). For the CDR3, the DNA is TGTGCCACCAGCATTTACCAGGGGAACACCGGGGAGCTGTTTTTT. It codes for CATSIYQGNTGELFF.

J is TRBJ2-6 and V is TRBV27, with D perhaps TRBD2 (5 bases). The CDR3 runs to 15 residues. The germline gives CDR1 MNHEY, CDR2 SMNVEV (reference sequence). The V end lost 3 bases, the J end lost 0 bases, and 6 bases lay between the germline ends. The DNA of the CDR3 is TGTGCCAGCAGTTTCGGGATCTCTGGGGCCAACGTCCTGACTTTC. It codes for CASSFGISGANVLTF.

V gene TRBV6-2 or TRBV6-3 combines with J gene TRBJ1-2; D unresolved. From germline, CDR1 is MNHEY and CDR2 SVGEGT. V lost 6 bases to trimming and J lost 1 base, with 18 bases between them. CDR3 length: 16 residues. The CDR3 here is CASSLDAVSDNYGYTF. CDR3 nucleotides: TGTGCCAGCAGCCTCGACGCAGTATCGGATAACTATGGCTACACCTTC.

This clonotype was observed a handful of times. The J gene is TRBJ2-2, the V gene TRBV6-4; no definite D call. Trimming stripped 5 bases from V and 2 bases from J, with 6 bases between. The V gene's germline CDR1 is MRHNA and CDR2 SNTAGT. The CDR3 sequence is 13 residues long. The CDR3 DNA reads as TGTGCCAGCAGTCTCTATAACACCGGGGAGCTGTTTTTT. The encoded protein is CASSLYNTGELFF.

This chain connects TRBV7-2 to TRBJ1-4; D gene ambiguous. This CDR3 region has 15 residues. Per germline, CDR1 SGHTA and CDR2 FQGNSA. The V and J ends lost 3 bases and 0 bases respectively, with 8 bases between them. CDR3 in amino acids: CASSLTLATNEKLFF. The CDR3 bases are TGTGCCAGCAGCTTGACTCTTGCAACTAATGAAAAACTGTTTTTT.

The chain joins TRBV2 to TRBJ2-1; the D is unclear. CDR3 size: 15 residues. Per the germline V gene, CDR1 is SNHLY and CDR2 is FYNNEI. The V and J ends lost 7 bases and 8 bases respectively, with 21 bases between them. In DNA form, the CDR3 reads TGTGCCAGCACTTCCCTCGCCCCCCAATCCTATGAGCAGTTCTTC. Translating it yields CASTSLAPQSYEQFF.

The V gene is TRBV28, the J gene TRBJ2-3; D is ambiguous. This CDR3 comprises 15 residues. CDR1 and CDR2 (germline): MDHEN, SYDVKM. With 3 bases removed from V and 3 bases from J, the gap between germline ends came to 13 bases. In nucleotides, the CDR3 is TGTGCCAGCAGTTTGAGGCTCCTGGGGACAGATACGCAGTATTTT. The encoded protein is CASSLRLLGTDTQYF.

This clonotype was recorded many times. CDR3 region: CASSPLVEGIADTQYF. The DNA of the CDR3 is TGTGCCAGCAGCCCCCTCGTAGAGGGGATAGCAGATACGCAGTATTTT. V gene TRBV7-8 combines with J gene TRBJ2-3; D assignment may be TRBD1 or TRBD2 (5 bases each). From germline, CDR1 is SGHVS and CDR2 FQNEAQ. This CDR3 contains 16 residues. V lost 5 bases and J 4 bases, leaving 19 bases between the germline ends.

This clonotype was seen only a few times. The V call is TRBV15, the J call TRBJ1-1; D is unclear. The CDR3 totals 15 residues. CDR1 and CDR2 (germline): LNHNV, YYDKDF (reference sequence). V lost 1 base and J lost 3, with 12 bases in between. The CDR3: CATSRVSAWDTEAFF. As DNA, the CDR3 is TGTGCCACCAGCAGAGTGTCCGCCTGGGACACTGAAGCTTTCTTT.

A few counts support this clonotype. This chain's CDR3 is CASSSTGPVDEQYF. In nucleotides, the CDR3 is TGTGCCAGCAGTTCGACGGGGCCCGTCGACGAGCAGTACTTC. The chain employs TRBV12-3 or TRBV12-4 and TRBJ2-7; perhaps D is TRBD1 or TRBD2 (5 bases each). CDR3 length equals 14 residues. Trimming took 4 bases from V and 5 from J, leaving 15 bases between them.

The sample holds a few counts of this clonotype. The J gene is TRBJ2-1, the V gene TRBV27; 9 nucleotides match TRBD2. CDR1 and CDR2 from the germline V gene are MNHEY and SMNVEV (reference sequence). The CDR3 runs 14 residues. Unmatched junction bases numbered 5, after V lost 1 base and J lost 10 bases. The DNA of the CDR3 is TGTGCCAGCAGTTTATTTAGCGGGGGCGCCGAGCAGTTCTTC. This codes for CASSLFSGGAEQFF.

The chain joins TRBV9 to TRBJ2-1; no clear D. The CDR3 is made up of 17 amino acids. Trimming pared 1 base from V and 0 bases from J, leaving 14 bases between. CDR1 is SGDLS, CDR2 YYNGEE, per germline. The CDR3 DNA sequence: TGTGCCAGCAGCGTAAACCCGGCCACGGGCTCCTACAATGAGCAGTTCTTC. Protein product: CASSVNPATGSYNEQFF.

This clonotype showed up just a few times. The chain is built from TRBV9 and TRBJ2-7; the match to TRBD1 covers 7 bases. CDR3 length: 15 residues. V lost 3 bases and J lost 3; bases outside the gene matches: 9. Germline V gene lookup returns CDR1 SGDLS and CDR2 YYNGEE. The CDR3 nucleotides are TGTGCCAGCAGCGACCGGGACAGTCGGGACTACGAGCAGTACTTC. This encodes CASSDRDSRDYEQYF.

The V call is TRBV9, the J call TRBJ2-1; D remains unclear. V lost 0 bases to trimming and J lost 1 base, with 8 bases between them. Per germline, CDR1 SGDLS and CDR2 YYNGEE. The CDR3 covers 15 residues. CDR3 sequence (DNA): TGTGCCAGCAGCGTAGAGGGTTGGTCCTACAATGAGCAGTTCTTC. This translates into CASSVEGWSYNEQFF.